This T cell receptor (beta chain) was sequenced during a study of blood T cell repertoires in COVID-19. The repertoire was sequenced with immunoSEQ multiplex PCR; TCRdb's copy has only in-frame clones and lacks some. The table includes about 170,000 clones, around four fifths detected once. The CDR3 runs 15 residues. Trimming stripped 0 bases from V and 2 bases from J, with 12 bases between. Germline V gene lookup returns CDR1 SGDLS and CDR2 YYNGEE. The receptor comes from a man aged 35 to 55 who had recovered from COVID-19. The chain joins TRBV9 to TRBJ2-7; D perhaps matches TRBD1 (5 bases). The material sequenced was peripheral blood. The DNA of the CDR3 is TGTGCCAGCAGCGTAGGGGGCAGGGCGCCCTACGAGCAGTACTTC. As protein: CASSVGGRAPYEQYF.